This T cell receptor (beta chain) was identified in a study of vaccination effects on CD4 cells after COVID-19. On the study more broadly: Around 2 million PBMC per well were cultured with approximately 10 IU/ml IL-2 and about 9.8 ug/ml peptides.

Subsequent to less than 13 days of culture, CD4+ T cells were isolated. Data came from immunoSEQ multiplex PCR; TCRdb stores just in-frame clones and leaves some out. The data hold about 70,000 clones, with approximately 77% observed a single time. Study observations and caveats: Only a single clone (1 of 255 vaccine-induced clones in healthy vaccinees) cross-reacted with common cold coronaviruses.

The CDR3 sequence is 13 residues long. The V gene lost 7 bases and the J gene lost 2 bases, with 7 bases spanning the gap. The germline CDR1 and CDR2 sequences are KGHDR and SFDVKD. The sample holds one count of this clone. The target antigen is unknown. The chain recombines TRBV24-1 with TRBJ2-2, with D unresolved. The sample was CD4+ T cells from PBMCs cultured without peptide, taken before COVID-19 vaccination. The sequence came from a human donor who received a COVID-19 vaccine. CDR3 in DNA: TGTGCCACCAGGGACCCAAACACCGGGGAGCTGTTTTTT. This sequence encodes CATRDPNTGELFF.